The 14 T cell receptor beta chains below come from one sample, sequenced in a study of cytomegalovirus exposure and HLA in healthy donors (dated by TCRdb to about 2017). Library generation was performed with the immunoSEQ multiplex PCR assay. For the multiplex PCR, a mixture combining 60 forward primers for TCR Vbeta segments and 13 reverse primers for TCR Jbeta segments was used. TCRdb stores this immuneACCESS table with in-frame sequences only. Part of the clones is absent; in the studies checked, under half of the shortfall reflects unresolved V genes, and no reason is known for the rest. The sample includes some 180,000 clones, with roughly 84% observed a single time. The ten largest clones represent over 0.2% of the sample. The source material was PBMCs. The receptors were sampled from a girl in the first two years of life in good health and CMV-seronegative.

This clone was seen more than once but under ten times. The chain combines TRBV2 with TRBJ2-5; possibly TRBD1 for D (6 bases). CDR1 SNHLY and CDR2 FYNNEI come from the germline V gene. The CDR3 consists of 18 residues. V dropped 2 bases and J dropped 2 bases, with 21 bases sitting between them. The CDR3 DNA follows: TGTGCCAGCAGTGAACTTAGAACCCAACAGGGCATTCAAGAGACCCAGTACTTC. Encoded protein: CASSELRTQQGIQETQYF.

In DNA, the CDR3 is TGCGCCAGCAGCCCGACCCCGGGTAGGCGGGGTGGTTTACGCGGGGGGGCCCGGGAGCAGTTCTTC. As protein: CASSPTPGRRGGLRGGAREQFF. The chain uses TRBV4-1 and TRBJ2-1; 9 nucleotides align to TRBD2. This CDR3 is built from 22 residues. Looked up from germline, CDR1 is MGHRA and CDR2 is YSYEKL. V was clipped by 4 bases and J by 10 bases; unmatched bases: 32.

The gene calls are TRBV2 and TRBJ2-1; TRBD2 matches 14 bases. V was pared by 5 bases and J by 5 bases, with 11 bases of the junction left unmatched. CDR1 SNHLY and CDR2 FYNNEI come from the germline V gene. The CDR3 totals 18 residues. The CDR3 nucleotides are TGTGCCAGCAGTCCAGGCGGGACTAGCGGGAGTAGACACAATGAGCAGTTCTTC. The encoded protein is CASSPGGTSGSRHNEQFF.

CDR3 loop: CASSQAAISPGTRNLYNEQFF. The DNA for the CDR3 is TGCGCCAGCAGCCAAGCCGCCATTTCCCCCGGGACTAGGAACCTCTACAATGAGCAGTTCTTC. The V gene is TRBV4-1, the J gene TRBJ2-1; 8 bases line up with TRBD2. Germline lookup yields CDR1 MGHRA and CDR2 YSYEKL. The V gene end was trimmed by 1 base and the J gene end by 3 bases; junction bases not matched to a gene: 20. The CDR3 is made up of 21 amino acids.

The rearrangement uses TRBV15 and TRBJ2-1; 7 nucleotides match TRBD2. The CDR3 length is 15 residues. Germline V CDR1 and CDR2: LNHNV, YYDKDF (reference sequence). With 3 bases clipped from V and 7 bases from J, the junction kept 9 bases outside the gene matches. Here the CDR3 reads CATSSGPGRVNEQFF. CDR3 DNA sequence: TGTGCCACCAGCAGCGGACCGGGGAGGGTTAATGAGCAGTTCTTC.

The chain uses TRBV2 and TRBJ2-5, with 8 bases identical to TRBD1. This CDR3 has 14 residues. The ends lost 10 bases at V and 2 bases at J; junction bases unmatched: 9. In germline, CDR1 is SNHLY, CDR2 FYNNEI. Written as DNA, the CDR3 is TGTGCCAACCACCGCGGGACAGGACAAGAGACCCAGTACTTC. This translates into CANHRGTGQETQYF.

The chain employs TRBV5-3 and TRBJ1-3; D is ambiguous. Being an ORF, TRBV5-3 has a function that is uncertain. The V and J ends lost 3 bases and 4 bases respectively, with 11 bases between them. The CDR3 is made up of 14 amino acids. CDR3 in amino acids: CARSSHTEGNTIYF. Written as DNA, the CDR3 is TGTGCCAGAAGCTCGCACACGGAGGGAAACACCATATATTTT.

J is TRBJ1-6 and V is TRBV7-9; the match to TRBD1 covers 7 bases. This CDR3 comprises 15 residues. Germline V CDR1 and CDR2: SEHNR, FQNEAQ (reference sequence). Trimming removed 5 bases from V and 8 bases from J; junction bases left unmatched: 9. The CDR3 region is CASSPVRGQYSPLHF. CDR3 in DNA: TGTGCCAGCAGCCCAGTCAGGGGACAGTATTCACCCCTCCACTTT.

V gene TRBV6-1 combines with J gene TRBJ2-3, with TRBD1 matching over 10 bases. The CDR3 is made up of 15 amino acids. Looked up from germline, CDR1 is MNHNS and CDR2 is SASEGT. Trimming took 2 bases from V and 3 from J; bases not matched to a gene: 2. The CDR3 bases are TGTGCCAGCAGTGAACCGGGACAGGGGACAGATACGCAGTATTTT. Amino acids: CASSEPGQGTDTQYF.

CDR3 DNA sequence: TGTGCCTGGAGTGGAAAGGGGGCAGGTGGAAACACCATATATTTT. This translates into CAWSGKGAGGNTIYF. This chain connects TRBV30 to TRBJ1-3; the match to TRBD1 covers 7 bases. The length of the CDR3 is 15 residues. Germline loops: CDR1 GTSNPN, CDR2 SVGIG (reference sequence). The ends lost 1 base at V and 3 bases at J; junction bases unmatched: 6.

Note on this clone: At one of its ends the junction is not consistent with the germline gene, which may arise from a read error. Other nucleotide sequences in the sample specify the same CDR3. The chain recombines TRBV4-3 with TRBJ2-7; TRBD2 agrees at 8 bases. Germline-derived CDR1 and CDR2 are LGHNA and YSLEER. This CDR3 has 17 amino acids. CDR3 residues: CASSQVWLAGNSYEQYF. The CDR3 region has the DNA TGCGCCAGCAGCCAAGTTTGGTTAGCGGGAAACTCCTACGAGCAATACTTC.

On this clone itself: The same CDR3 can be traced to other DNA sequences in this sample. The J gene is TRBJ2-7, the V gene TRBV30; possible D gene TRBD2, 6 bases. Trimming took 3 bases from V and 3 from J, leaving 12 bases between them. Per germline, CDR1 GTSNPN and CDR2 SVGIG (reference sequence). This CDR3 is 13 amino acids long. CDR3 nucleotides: TGTGCCTGGAGCGCGGGGCAGTTCTACGAGCAGTACTTC. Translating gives CAWSAGQFYEQYF.

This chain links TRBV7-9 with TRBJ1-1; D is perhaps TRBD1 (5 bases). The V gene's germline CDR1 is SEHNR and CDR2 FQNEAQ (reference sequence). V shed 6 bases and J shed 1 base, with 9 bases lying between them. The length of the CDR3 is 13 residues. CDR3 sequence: CASRPTANTEAFF. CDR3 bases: TGTGCCAGCAGACCGACAGCGAACACTGAAGCTTTCTTT.

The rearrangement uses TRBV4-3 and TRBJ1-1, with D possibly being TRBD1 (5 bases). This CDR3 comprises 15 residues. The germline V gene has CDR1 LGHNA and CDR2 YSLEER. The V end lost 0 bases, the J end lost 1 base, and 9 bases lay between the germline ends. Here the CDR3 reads CASSQDPDTNTEAFF. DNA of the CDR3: TGCGCCAGCAGCCAAGACCCGGACACGAACACTGAAGCTTTCTTT.